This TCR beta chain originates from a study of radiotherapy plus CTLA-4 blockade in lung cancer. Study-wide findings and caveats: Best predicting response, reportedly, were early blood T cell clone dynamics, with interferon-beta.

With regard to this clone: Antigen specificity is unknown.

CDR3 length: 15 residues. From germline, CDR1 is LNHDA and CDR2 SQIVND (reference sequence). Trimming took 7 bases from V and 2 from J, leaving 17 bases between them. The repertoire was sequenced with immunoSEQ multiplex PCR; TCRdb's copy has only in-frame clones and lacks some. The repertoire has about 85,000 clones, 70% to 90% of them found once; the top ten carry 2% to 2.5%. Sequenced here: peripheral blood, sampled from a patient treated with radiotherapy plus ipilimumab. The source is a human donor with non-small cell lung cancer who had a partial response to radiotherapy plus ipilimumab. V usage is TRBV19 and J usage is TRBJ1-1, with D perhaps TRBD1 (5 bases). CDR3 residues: CASISVETANTEAFF. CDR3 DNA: TGTGCCAGTATCTCGGTTGAGACAGCAAACACTGAAGCTTTCTTT.